The clone carrying this T cell receptor (beta chain) was observed a few times. Antigen unknown. This sample is drawn from a study of OX40 agonist ivuxolimab in advanced cancers. For the study at large: The patients' treatment was ivuxolimab, an agonistic anti-OX40 (CD134) antibody. General observations from the study: Some of the nonresponding patients also showed low levels of normalized T-cell clonal expansion. CD4+ and CD8+ blood T cells expanded clonally by week 6 at 0.1 to 3.0 mg/kg.

V lost 0 bases and J lost 6; bases outside the gene matches: 4. CDR1 is GTSNPN, CDR2 SVGIG, per germline (reference sequence). This CDR3 has 13 residues. Sequencing was performed with immunoSEQ multiplex PCR; in TCRdb, only in-frame clones are kept and a portion is missing. This table holds around 85,000 clones, roughly nine tenths found once. The chain has TRBV30 and TRBJ1-1; 7 nucleotides line up with TRBD1. This sequence originates from an adult with an advanced solid tumor such as melanoma, head and neck, liver or kidney cancer. Specimen: CD4+ or CD8+ T cells sorted from blood, collected in a trial of the OX40 agonist ivuxolimab. The CDR3 DNA follows: TGTGCCTGGAGTGTACAGGGGCTGGCTGAAGCTTTCTTT. Encoded protein: CAWSVQGLAEAFF.